Shown below are 9 T cell receptor beta chains from a single sample sequenced in a study of blood T cell repertoires in COVID-19. The data were produced by immunoSEQ multiplex PCR, yet TCRdb's version contains in-frame clones alone and is incomplete. Here the sample spans roughly 500,000 clones, around 89% being singletons. Sample: PBMCs or T cells enriched from blood (not recorded which). Receptors were obtained from a middle-aged woman who had recovered from COVID-19.

The chain links TRBV11-3 to TRBJ2-4; a possible D gene is TRBD1 (5 bases). There are 15 residues in the CDR3. Germline values: CDR1 SGHNT, CDR2 YENEEA. V shed 7 bases and J shed 5 bases, with 18 bases lying between them. In DNA, the CDR3 is TGTGCCAGCACCCTAACGCGACAGAAAGAAAACATTCAGTACTTC. This sequence encodes CASTLTRQKENIQYF.

The chain carries TRBV27 and TRBJ2-7, with D unclear. Trimming shortened V by 5 bases and J by 6 bases, and 11 bases separated the two germline ends. The CDR3 totals 12 residues. In germline, CDR1 is MNHEY, CDR2 SMNVEV (reference sequence). Here the CDR3 DNA reads TGTGCCAGCAGTGTTCCATACGGCGAGCAGTACTTC. This gives the protein CASSVPYGEQYF.

This chain joins TRBV7-2 and TRBJ1-4; 7 bases agree with TRBD1. The germline gives CDR1 SGHTA, CDR2 FQGNSA. This CDR3 comprises 17 residues. Germline trimming cut 0 bases from V and 7 bases from J; bases unmatched to any gene: 11. The CDR3 protein is CASSLAVTGTDGEKLFF. CDR3 nucleotides: TGTGCCAGCAGCTTAGCGGTTACCGGGACAGACGGTGAAAAACTGTTTTTT.

The chain combines TRBV9 with TRBJ1-2; possible D gene TRBD1, 6 bases. V lost 3 bases, J lost 6 bases, and 24 bases lay in between. The CDR3 is 17 amino acids. Germline V gives CDR1 SGDLS, CDR2 YYNGEE. The CDR3 sequence is CASSAPTIRGSRDGYTF. The CDR3, as DNA: TGTGCCAGCAGCGCCCCCACTATCAGGGGAAGTCGGGATGGCTACACCTTC.

The V and J genes are TRBV29-1 and TRBJ1-3, with D possibly being TRBD1 (5 bases). Per germline, CDR1 SQVTM and CDR2 ANQGSEA. With 6 bases removed from V and 3 bases from J, the gap between germline ends came to 12 bases. CDR3 size: 13 residues. The CDR3 sequence is CSVSTELGNTIYF. The CDR3 DNA follows: TGCAGCGTCTCGACAGAACTTGGAAACACCATATATTTT.

The chain has TRBV4-1 and TRBJ1-3, with 12 bases lining up with TRBD1. Germline loops: CDR1 MGHRA, CDR2 YSYEKL. J lost 0 bases, V lost 0 bases, and 12 bases had no gene match. The CDR3 sequence is 21 residues long. The CDR3 sequence is CASSQEVPGQGAISSGNTIYF. Here the CDR3 DNA reads TGCGCCAGCAGCCAAGAAGTCCCGGGACAGGGGGCGATCAGCTCTGGAAACACCATATATTTT.

The rearrangement links TRBV5-4 to TRBJ2-2; 10 nucleotides agree with TRBD2. This CDR3 spans 16 amino acids. J lost 2 bases, V lost 2 bases, and 3 bases had no gene match. CDR1 is SGHNT, CDR2 YYREEE, per germline (reference sequence). CDR3 in amino acids: CASSLAGGTNTGELFF. The CDR3 DNA sequence: TGTGCCAGCAGCTTAGCGGGAGGGACTAACACCGGGGAGCTGTTTTTT.

V gene TRBV7-9 combines with J gene TRBJ2-3, with TRBD1 identical over 8 bases. The trim removed 10 bases at V and 2 bases at J, leaving 8 bases unmatched. Germline V gives CDR1 SEHNR, CDR2 FQNEAQ (reference sequence). The CDR3 sequence is 14 residues long. DNA of the CDR3: TGTGCCACTACCGGGCAGGGGGCCACAGATACGCAGTATTTT. It specifies CATTGQGATDTQYF. Supplemented by reference TRBV7-9 and TRBJ2-3, the full variable domain reads DTGVSQNPRHKITKRGQNVTFRCDPISEHNRLYWYRQTLGQGPEFLTYFQNEAQLEKSRLLSDRFSAERPKGSFSTLEIQRTEQGDSAMYLCATTGQGATDTQYFGPGTRLTVL.

This clone has just one count. The chain employs TRBV5-4 and TRBJ2-3, with TRBD2 identical over 13 bases. This CDR3 contains 16 residues. CDR1 is SGHNT, CDR2 YYREEE, per germline (reference sequence). V lost 2 bases and J lost 4; bases outside the gene matches: 4. The CDR3 coding sequence is TGTGCCAGCAGCTTCCGACTAGCGGGAGGAGCAGATACGCAGTATTTT. This gives the protein CASSFRLAGGADTQYF.